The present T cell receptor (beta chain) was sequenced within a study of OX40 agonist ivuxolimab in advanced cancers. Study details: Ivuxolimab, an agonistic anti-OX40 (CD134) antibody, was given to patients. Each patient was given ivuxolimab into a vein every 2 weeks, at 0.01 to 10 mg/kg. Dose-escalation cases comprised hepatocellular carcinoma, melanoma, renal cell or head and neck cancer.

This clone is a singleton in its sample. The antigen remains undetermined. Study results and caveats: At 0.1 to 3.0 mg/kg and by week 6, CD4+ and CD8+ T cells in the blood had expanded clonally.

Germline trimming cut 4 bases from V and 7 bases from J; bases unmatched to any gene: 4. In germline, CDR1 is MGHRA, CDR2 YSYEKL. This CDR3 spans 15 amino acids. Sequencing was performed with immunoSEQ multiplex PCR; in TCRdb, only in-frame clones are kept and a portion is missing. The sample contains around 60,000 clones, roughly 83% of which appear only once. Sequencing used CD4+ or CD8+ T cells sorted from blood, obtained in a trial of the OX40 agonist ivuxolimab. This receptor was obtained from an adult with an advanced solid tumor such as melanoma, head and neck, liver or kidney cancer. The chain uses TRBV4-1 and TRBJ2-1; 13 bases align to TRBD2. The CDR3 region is CASSLMGLAGNEQFF. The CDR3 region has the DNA TGCGCCAGCAGCCTGATGGGACTAGCGGGGAATGAGCAGTTCTTC.